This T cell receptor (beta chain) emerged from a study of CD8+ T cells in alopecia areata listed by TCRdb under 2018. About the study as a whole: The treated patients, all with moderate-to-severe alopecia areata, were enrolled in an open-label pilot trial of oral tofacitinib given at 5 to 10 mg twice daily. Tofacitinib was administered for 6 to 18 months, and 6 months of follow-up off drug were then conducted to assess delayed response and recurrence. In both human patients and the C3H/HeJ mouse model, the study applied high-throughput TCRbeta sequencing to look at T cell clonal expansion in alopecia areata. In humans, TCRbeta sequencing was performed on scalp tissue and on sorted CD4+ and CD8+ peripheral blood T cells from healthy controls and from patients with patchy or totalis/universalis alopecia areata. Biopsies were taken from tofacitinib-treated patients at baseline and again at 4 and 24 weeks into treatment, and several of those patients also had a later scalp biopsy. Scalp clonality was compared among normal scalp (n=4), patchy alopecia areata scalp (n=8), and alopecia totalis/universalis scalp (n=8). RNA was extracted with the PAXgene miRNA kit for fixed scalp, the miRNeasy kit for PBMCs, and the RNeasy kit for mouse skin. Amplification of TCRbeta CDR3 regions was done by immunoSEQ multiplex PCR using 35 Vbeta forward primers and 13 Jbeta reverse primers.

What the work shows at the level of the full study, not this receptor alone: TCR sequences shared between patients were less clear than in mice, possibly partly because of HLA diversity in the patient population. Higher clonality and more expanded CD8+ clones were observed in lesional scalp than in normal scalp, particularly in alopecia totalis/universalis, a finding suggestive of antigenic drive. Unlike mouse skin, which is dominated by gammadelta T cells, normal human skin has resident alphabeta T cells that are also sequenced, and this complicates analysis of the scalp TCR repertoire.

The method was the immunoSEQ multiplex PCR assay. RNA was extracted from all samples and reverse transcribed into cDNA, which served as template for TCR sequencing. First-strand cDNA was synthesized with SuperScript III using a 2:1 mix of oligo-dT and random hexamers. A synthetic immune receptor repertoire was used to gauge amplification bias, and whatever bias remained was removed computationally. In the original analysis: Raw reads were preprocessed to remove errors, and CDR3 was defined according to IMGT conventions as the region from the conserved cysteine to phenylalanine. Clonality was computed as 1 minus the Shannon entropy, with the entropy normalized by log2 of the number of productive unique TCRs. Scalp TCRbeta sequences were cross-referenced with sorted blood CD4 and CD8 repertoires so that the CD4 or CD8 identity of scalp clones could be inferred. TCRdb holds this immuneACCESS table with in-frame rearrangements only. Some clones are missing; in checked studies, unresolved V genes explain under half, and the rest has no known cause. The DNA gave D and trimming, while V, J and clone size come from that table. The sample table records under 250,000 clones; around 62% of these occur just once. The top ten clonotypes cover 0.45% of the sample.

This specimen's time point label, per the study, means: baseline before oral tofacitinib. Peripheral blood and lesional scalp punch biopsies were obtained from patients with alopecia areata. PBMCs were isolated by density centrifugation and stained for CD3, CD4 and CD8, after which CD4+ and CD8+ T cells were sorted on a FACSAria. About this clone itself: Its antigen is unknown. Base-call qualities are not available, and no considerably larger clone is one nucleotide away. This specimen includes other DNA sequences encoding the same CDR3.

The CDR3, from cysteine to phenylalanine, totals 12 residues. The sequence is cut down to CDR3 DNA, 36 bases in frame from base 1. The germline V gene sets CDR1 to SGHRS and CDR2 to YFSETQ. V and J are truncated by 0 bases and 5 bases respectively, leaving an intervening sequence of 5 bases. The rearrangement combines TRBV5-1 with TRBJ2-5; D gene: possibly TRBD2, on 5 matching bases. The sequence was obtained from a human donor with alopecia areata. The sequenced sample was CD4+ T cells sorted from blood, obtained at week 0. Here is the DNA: TGCGCCAGCAGCTTGGGGGAGGAGACCCAGTACTTC. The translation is CASSLGEETQYF.